Ten or more counts support the clone carrying this TCR beta chain. What it binds is not known. No ophthalmopathy progression within 18 months constituted stable Graves' hyperthyroidism. These data belong to a study of T cells in Graves' hyperthyroidism and ophthalmopathy. Points from the study as a whole: A 13 V-J signature model discriminated ophthalmopathy versus stable hyperthyroidism. In blood, most of the thyroid clonotypes expanded above 0.001 were also present.

RNA transcripts gave rise to amplified TCR beta CDR3 regions. The TCR CDR3 first-round RT-PCR relied on the HTBI primer set. In TCRdb, the multiplex PCR reads were re-called with MiXCR into one record per CDR3 protein. The sample lists roughly 200,000 distinct CDR3 sequences, around 16% occurring once. Trimming stripped 6 bases from V and 6 bases from J, with 18 bases between. The CDR3 loop spans 15 amino acids. The clonotype originates from a woman aged 45 to 65 with Graves' hyperthyroidism. The sample taken for sequencing was blood. The rearrangement uses TRBV12-3 or TRBV12-4 and TRBJ2-1; perhaps TRBD2 as D (6 bases). The CDR3 DNA sequence: TGTGCCAGCAGCCACCGGGACTTGGGCCCCAATGAGCAGTTCTTC. It codes for CASSHRDLGPNEQFF.